This entry features one TCR beta chain sequence. This record belongs to a study of T cell changes during pregnancy in multiple sclerosis. Some clones are missing from TCRdb's copy, which holds only in-frame ones; the method was immunoSEQ multiplex PCR. The table records fewer than 90,000 clones, 94% of them present only once. This CDR3 is built from 14 residues. Losses at the gene ends were 6 bases for V and 3 bases for J; bases not matched to a gene: 5. Germline V CDR1 and CDR2: KGHSH, LQKENI. Specimen: peripheral blood, collected after pregnancy. The J gene is TRBJ2-1, the V gene TRBV18, with 7 bases that match TRBD1. This clonotype was sampled from a female donor in good health, enrolled as a control in a pregnancy study. CDR3 in amino acids: CASSPGTVYNEQFF. CDR3 in DNA: TGTGCCAGCTCCCCCGGGACAGTCTACAATGAGCAGTTCTTC.